The T cell receptor beta chain under discussion was sequenced for a study of vaccination and CD4 T cells after COVID-19. Sequence data for DNA of cultured CD4+ T cells were generated by the Oncomine TCR Beta short-read assay. TCRdb recomputed calls from the PCR reads with MiXCR, one row per CDR3 protein. The table lists 9,500 to 15,000 distinct CDR3 sequences, 40% to 60% of them singletons. The treatment is: roughly nine-day PBMC culture with coronavirus spike peptide pools or control peptides (ViraFEST assay). Details on this clonotype: Its matching antigen is unknown.

The CDR3 contains 15 residues. Germline CDR1 LNHDA, CDR2 SQIVND (reference sequence). The V and J ends lost 2 bases and 5 bases respectively, with 13 bases between them. The material sequenced was CD4+ T cells from blood, cultured in vitro. V gene TRBV19 combines with J gene TRBJ1-5; possibly TRBD1 for D (5 bases). The sequence was obtained from a human donor who had recovered from COVID-19. CDR3 sequence: CASSISRQGHQPQHF. CDR3 nucleotide sequence: TGTGCCAGTAGTATATCCCGGCAGGGACATCAGCCCCAGCATTTT.